This entry lists 7 T cell receptor beta chains sequenced from one sample in a study of neurological immune-mediated disorders. TCRdb independently ran MiXCR on the 5' RACE reads; one entry per CDR3 protein. The sample contains roughly 29,000 distinct CDR3 sequences, roughly 25% of which appear only once. Sequencing input: CD4+ T cells from blood. Receptor source: a man aged 45 to 65 with HTLV-1-associated myelopathy (HAM/TSP).

This clonotype occurred many times. The chain has TRBV12-3 or TRBV12-4 and TRBJ1-1; D is perhaps TRBD1 (6 bases). V gave up 9 bases and J gave up 2 bases, with 19 bases separating them. This CDR3 spans 15 amino acids. The CDR3 here is CASRRGGRGNTEAFF. CDR3 coding DNA: TGTGCCAGTCGAAGGGGGGGGCGAGGAAACACTGAAGCTTTCTTT.

This clonotype was picked up many times. The chain employs TRBV28 and TRBJ2-1, with 10 nucleotides matching TRBD1. With V trimmed by 5 bases and J by 10 bases, 11 bases remained unmatched. Germline V gives CDR1 MDHEN, CDR2 SYDVKM. The CDR3 is made up of 15 amino acids. The CDR3: CASSLPGTGDREQFF. CDR3 nucleotide sequence: TGTGCCAGCAGTCTCCCCGGGACAGGGGATAGAGAGCAGTTCTTC.

This clonotype occurred a few times. The genes are TRBV21-1 and TRBJ2-5; TRBD2, as called in the table, went unchecked against the DNA. TRBV21-1 constitutes a pseudogene. This CDR3 spans 16 amino acids. The CDR3 DNA reads as TGTGCCAGCAGCAAAGATGCGGGGAGAACCCAAGAGACCCAGTACTTC. The encoded protein is CASSKDAGRTQETQYF.

As regards this clonotype: Sequence at one end of the junction differs from germline and may be a read error. The CDR3 spells CTSSLDGVYGYTF. The CDR3 coding sequence is TGCACCAGCAGCCTGGACGGGGTCTATGGCTACACCTTC. The chain has TRBV5-1 and TRBJ1-2; D is undetermined. Germline CDR1 is SGHRS and CDR2 is YFSETQ. The CDR3 totals 13 residues.

This chain joins TRBV10-1 and TRBJ2-1, with D perhaps given as TRBD1 or TRBD2 (6 bases each). Germline values: CDR1 WNHNN, CDR2 SYGVQD (reference sequence). Trimming took off 4 bases at V and 0 bases at J, with 10 bases between the two ends. The CDR3 is 15 amino acids. In DNA, the CDR3 is TGCGCCAGCAGTGGGGGGGCGAGCTCCTACAATGAGCAGTTCTTC. This translates into CASSGGASSYNEQFF.

This clonotype was observed at least ten times. V is TRBV5-1 and J is TRBJ2-5; 7 bases line up with TRBD1. J lost 4 bases, V lost 2 bases, and 8 bases had no gene match. The CDR3 spans 15 residues. The germline V gene encodes CDR1 SGHRS and CDR2 YFSETQ. The CDR3 protein is CASSFLNDRVETQYF. Written as DNA, the CDR3 is TGCGCCAGCAGCTTCCTGAACGACAGGGTAGAGACCCAGTACTTC.

J is TRBJ2-3 and V is TRBV29-1; TRBD1 might be the D (6 bases). The V end lost 1 base, the J end lost 3 bases, and 11 bases lay between the germline ends. The CDR3 spans 14 residues. From germline, CDR1 is SQVTM and CDR2 ANQGSEA. For the CDR3, the DNA is TGCAGCGTTGAAGGTCCCCAGGGGACAGATACGCAGTATTTT. Its protein product is CSVEGPQGTDTQYF.